The rows below give T cell receptor beta chains drawn from one sample of a study of long-term antiretroviral therapy in people with HIV. Profiling relied on immunoSEQ multiplex PCR, and the TCRdb table lists in-frame clones only, not all of them. The sample lists tens of thousands of clones; around four fifths were seen once. The sequencing used unsorted PBMCs, collected 1.6 years after starting antiretroviral therapy. The receptors were gathered from a middle-aged man with HIV. The CDR3 runs from the conserved cysteine through the conserved F or W. D genes are given only for firm matches. Only some rows state a clone size, as once, few, many or a class for expanded clones.

d_gene	abundance	v_gene	j_gene	CDR3nt	CDR3aa
-	-	TRBV27	TRBJ2-1	TGTGCCAGCAGTTTTTACCCCAATGAGCAGTTCTTC	CASSFYPNEQFF
-	-	TRBV27	TRBJ1-1	TGTGCCAGCAGGCTTATAGGGGGGACTGAAGCTTTCTTT	CASRLIGGTEAFF
TRBD1	-	TRBV30	TRBJ1-1	TGTGCCTGGAGTGTAACCCGGCCGGACAGGAGTGAAACTGAAGCTTTCTTT	CAWSVTRPDRSETEAFF
-	-	TRBV7-4	TRBJ1-5	TGTGCCAGCAGACTCGGGGATCATCAGCCCCAGCATTTT	CASRLGDHQPQHF
TRBD1	-	TRBV19	TRBJ2-1	TGTGCCAGTAGTATTGAGGGGGCGAGCTCCTACAATGAGCAGTTCTTC	CASSIEGASSYNEQFF
TRBD1	-	TRBV14	TRBJ1-6	TGTGCCAGCAGCCCAGACCGGGACAGGGACTCACCCCTCCACTTT	CASSPDRDRDSPLHF
TRBD2	-	TRBV18	TRBJ2-1	TGTGCCAGCTCACCCTTCCTAGCGGGAAGTAGCGATGAGCAGTTCTTC	CASSPFLAGSSDEQFF
TRBD1	-	TRBV5-1	TRBJ1-1	TGCGCCAGCAGCTTCAGGGACAGGGGATCTAGGAACACTGAAGCTTTCTTT	CASSFRDRGSRNTEAFF
-	-	TRBV2	TRBJ2-1	TGTGCCAGCAGTGAGTTGGATGACATCTACAATGAGCAGTTCTTC	CASSELDDIYNEQFF
-	-	TRBV5-1	TRBJ2-7	TGCGCCAGCAGCTTGGAAGGCGGGATAGGCGAGCAGTACTTC	CASSLEGGIGEQYF
-	-	TRBV14	TRBJ1-1	TGTGCCAGCAGCCAAGATGAGATGTGGAGCACTGAAGCTTTCTTT	CASSQDEMWSTEAFF
-	-	TRBV28	TRBJ1-1	TGTGCCAGCAGTTTAGGGACGGGACGTCTGAACACTGAAGCTTTCTTT	CASSLGTGRLNTEAFF
TRBD2	few	TRBV27	TRBJ2-1	TGTGCCAGCAGTTTAACGACTAGCGGGATAAATGAGCAGTTCTTC	CASSLTTSGINEQFF
TRBD1	-	TRBV5-4	TRBJ2-7	TGTGCCAGCAGCCATCCTCGACAGGGCTACGAGCAGTACTTC	CASSHPRQGYEQYF
-	-	TRBV7-9	TRBJ1-6	TGTGCCAGCAGCTTAGCCGGGCTCAGCTCCTATAATTCACCCCTCCACTTT	CASSLAGLSSYNSPLHF
-	-	TRBV11-3	TRBJ1-1	TGTGCCAGCAGCTTGGTTACTGAAGCTTTCTTT	CASSLVTEAFF
-	-	TRBV7-9	TRBJ1-3	TGTGCCAGCAGCTTAGCTCCCGCAGCCCTCCGAAACACCATATATTTT	CASSLAPAALRNTIYF